This T cell receptor (beta chain) was sequenced for a study of T cell changes during pregnancy in multiple sclerosis. Repertoires were generated with immunoSEQ multiplex PCR, while TCRdb's copy carries only in-frame clones and drops some. The sample consists of tens of thousands of clones, more than 90% of them appearing once. There are 13 residues in the CDR3. V was trimmed by 1 base and J by 5 bases, leaving 12 bases between them. Germline CDR1 is SQVTM and CDR2 is ANQGSEA. Sequencing was performed on peripheral blood, taken in the second trimester of pregnancy. The clonotype comes from a female donor with multiple sclerosis, enrolled in a pregnancy study. The V and J genes are TRBV29-1 and TRBJ2-7; D may be TRBD1 (6 bases). CDR3 in amino acids: CSVEVRAGDEQYF. In DNA, the CDR3 is TGCAGCGTTGAAGTAAGAGCAGGGGACGAGCAGTACTTC.